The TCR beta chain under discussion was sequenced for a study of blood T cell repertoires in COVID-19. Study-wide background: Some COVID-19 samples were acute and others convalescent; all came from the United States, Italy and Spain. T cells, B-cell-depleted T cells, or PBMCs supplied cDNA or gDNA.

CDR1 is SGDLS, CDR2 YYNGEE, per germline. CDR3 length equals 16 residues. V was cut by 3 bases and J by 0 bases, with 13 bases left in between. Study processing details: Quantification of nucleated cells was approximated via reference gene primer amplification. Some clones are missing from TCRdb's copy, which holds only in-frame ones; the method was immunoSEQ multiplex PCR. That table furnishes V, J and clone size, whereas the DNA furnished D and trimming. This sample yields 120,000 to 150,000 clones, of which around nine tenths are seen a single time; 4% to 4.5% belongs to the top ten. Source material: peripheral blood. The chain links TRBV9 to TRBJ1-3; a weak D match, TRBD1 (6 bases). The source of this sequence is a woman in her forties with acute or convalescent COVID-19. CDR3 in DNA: TGTGCCAGCAGCGCGGGACATCCGAACTCTGGAAACACCATATATTTT. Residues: CASSAGHPNSGNTIYF.